This T cell receptor beta chain is drawn from a study of cytomegalovirus exposure and HLA in healthy donors. Study in general: From about 179 million T cells, an earlier analysis saw roughly 100 million unique TCR beta sequences.

Findings of the study overall: Among the CMV-associated chains, a few were confirmed in vitro as specific for CMV antigens.

As concerns this clone: Its antigen is undetermined.

The CDR3 has 14 amino acids. Between the trimmed V and J ends, which lost 0 bases and 5 bases, there was a span of 12 bases. The germline V gene has CDR1 SGHNT and CDR2 YYREEE (reference sequence). PCR involved 60 Vbeta and 13 Jbeta primers. Sequencing was performed with immunoSEQ multiplex PCR; in TCRdb, only in-frame clones are kept and a portion is missing. The table shows about 130,000 clones, with approximately 69% occurring only once. J is TRBJ2-7 and V is TRBV5-4; the D gene is possibly TRBD2 (5 bases). The receptor was derived from a man aged 40-50 years in good health and CMV-seropositive. What was sequenced was PBMCs. The CDR3 DNA is TGTGCCAGCAGCTTGGGAGGGTCGCGCAACGAGCAGTACTTC. This codes for CASSLGGSRNEQYF.